The sequence of this TCR beta chain was determined in a study of blood T cells in healthy people across ages. The use of a sample-barcoded 5' primer and a J-beta primer mix characterized a second PCR of about 7 to 12 cycles. Each CDR3 protein gets one entry after TCRdb re-called the 5' RACE reads with MiXCR. The repertoire holds fewer than 2 million distinct CDR3 sequences, with about 39% as singletons. The V gene lost 5 bases and the J gene lost 4 bases, with 14 bases spanning the gap. Germline V lookup: CDR1 DFQATT, CDR2 SNEGSKA (reference sequence). The CDR3 length is 13 residues. Source material: blood. The J gene is TRBJ1-2, the V gene TRBV20-1; D ambiguous. The receptor comes from a human donor in good health. The CDR3 DNA reads TGCAGTGCTCCAGAACCTCAACGCTATGGCTACACCTTC. Translated: CSAPEPQRYGYTF.